This T cell receptor (beta chain) is drawn from a study of monozygotic twins with inflammatory bowel disease. Germline loops: CDR1 SGHRS, CDR2 YFSETQ. The CDR3 is made up of 16 amino acids. TCRdb processed the 5' RACE reads again and assigns one entry to each CDR3 protein, with no DNA. Here the sample table reports about 330,000 distinct CDR3 sequences. Findings of the study overall: Among patients, repertoires may have gained variability from differing immunosuppressive treatments.

In regard to this clonotype: Its antigen is still unknown.

Sample: blood. The chain is built from TRBV5-1 and TRBJ1-5; the TCRdb call, TRBD1, lacks DNA for checking. The TCR sequence derives from a human donor with ulcerative colitis or Crohn's disease, or a healthy co-twin of an affected twin (not recorded which). CDR3 protein: CASSLGLQGAGQPQHF.